This TCR beta chain was obtained from a study of blood T cell repertoires in COVID-19 (dated by TCRdb to 2020 to 2022). At the level of the whole study: Collaborator samples came from the United States, Italy and Spain and covered acute and convalescent phases of COVID-19. The prospective study material was composed of cDNA or gDNA derived from T cells, B-cell-depleted T cells, or PBMCs. Subjects who had been exposed to COVID-19, were actively infected with it, or had recovered from it provided the deeply sampled blood TCRbeta repertoires that made up the dataset. The repertoires were made available in a free public database intended to serve as a resource for research on the immune response to SARS-CoV-2. The samples were drawn from two sources: the first 160 participants of the ongoing ImmuneRACE study, and approximately 1,300 subjects contributed by 6 global collaborators. The sample metadata nearly always contained a de-identified subject ID, COVID-19 status, age in years and sex. Where available, HLA class I and class II types were taken from metadata supplied by the sample provider and were not determined by assay-based typing. Broader findings and caveats from the paper: Clinical and demographic metadata were provided uncurated, with the amount varying by source and participant.

The immunoSEQ Assay, a bias-controlled multiplex PCR, was used to amplify TCRbeta CDR3 regions from genomic DNA. Per the source publication's procedure: Nucleated cell counts per sample were estimated from amplification of reference gene primers within the assay. To quantify the absolute abundance of each unique TCRbeta CDR3 rearrangement, sequence reads were collapsed and filtered. For each sample, productive Simpson clonality was calculated as the square root of Simpson's diversity index across productive rearrangements. In TCRdb, the immuneACCESS table is reduced to in-frame sequences with V and J assigned. These tables do not hold every clone; where another copy was compared, an unresolved V gene accounts for under half, and the others remain unexplained. V, J and clone size derive from that table, while D and trimming were established from the DNA sequence. This sample has a few hundred thousand clones in its table, and about 87% of those were observed once. The leading ten clones occupy roughly 6.9% of the sample.

This clone was recorded once. Its specific antigen is unknown. No quality values exist for individual bases; no much larger clone is one base distant. Trimming removed 1 base from V and 6 bases from J, leaving 15 bases between the germline ends. From cysteine to phenylalanine, the CDR3 is 15 amino acids long. The kept DNA is CDR3 alone, 45 bases in frame from the first base. Looking up the germline V gene (reference sequence) yields CDR1 LNHNV and CDR2 YYDKDF. A second Seattle source provided samples from volunteer blood donors who had recovered from COVID-19. The collaborating institutions used their own protocols to collect whole blood in K2EDTA tubes. For TCRbeta analysis, collaborators shipped samples in one of three forms: frozen whole blood, isolated PBMCs, or DNA extracted from either of those sample types.

Rearrangement joined TRBV15 to TRBJ1-2, with TRBD1 perhaps the D gene, on 6 matching bases. The sequenced sample was peripheral blood. This clonotype was obtained from a woman in her 30s who had recovered from COVID-19. The nucleotide sequence is TGTGCCACCAGCAGAGCTGGACAGACAAACAATGGCTACACCTTC. The resulting protein is CATSRAGQTNNGYTF.